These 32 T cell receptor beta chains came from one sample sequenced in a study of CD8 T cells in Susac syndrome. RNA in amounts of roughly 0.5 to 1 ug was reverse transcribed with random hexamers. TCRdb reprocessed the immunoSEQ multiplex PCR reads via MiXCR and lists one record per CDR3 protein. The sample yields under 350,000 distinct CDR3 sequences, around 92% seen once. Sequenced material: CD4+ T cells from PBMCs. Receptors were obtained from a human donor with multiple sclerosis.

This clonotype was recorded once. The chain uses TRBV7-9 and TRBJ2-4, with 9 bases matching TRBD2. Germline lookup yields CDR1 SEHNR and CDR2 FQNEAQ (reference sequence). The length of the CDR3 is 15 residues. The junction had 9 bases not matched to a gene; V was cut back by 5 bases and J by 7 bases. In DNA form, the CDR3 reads TGTGCCAGCAGCGACTGGACTAGCGCGGGGAACATTCAGTACTTC. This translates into CASSDWTSAGNIQYF. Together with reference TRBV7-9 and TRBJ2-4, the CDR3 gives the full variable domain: DTGVSQNPRHKITKRGQNVTFRCDPISEHNRLYWYRQTLGQGPEFLTYFQNEAQLEKSRLLSDRFSAERPKGSFSTLEIQRTEQGDSAMYLCASSDWTSAGNIQYFGAGTRLSVL.

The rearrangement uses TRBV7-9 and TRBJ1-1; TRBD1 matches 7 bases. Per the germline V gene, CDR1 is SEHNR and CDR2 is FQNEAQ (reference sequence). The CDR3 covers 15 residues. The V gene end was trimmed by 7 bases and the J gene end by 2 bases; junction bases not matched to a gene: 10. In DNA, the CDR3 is TGTGCCAGCACATCAACTGGGACAGAAAACACTGAAGCTTTCTTT. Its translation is CASTSTGTENTEAFF.

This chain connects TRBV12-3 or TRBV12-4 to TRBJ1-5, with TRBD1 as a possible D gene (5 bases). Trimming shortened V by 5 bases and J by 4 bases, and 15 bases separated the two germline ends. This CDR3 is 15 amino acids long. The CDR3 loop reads CASSPFPDTNQPQHF. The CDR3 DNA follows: TGTGCCAGCAGTCCATTCCCGGACACGAATCAGCCCCAGCATTTT.

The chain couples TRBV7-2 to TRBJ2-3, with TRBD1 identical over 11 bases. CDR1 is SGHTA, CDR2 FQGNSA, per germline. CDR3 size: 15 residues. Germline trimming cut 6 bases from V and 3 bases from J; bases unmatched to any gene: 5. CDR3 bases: TGTGCCAGCAGTTACGGACAGGGGGCGACAGATACGCAGTATTTT. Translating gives CASSYGQGATDTQYF.

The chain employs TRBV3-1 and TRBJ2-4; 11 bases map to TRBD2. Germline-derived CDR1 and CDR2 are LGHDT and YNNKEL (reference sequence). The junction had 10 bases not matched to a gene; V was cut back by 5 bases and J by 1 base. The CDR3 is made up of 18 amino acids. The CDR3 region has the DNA TGTGCCAGCAGCTTAGCGGGGGGGGCCGTCGACGCCAAAAACATTCAGTACTTC. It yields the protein CASSLAGGAVDAKNIQYF.

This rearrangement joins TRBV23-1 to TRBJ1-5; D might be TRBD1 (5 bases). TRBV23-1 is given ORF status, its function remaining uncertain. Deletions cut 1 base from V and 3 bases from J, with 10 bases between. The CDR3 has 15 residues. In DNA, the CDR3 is TGCGCCAGCAGTCAATTTAAAGGGGTCAATCAGCCCCAGCATTTT. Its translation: CASSQFKGVNQPQHF.

The CDR3 sequence: CASSLGQVFKFF. CDR3 DNA sequence: TGTGCCAGCAGCCTGGGACAGGTTTTTAAATTCTTC. This chain connects TRBV5-6 to TRBJ2-1; 8 nucleotides agree with TRBD1. CDR3 length: 12 residues. Trimming cost V 4 bases and J 16 bases; bases outside gene matches: 10. Germline V gene data show CDR1 as SGHDT and CDR2 as YYEEEE.

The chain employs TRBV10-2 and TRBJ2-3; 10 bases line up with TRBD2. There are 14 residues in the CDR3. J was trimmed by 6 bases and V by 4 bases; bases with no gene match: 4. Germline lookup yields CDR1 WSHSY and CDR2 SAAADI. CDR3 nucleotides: TGCGCCAGCAGTGTTAGCGGGGGGTCCGATACGCAGTATTTT. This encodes CASSVSGGSDTQYF.

Here the CDR3 DNA reads TGCAGCGTCGATCGACAGGGTTGGGGCGGCTACACCTTC. It encodes CSVDRQGWGGYTF. The chain combines TRBV29-1 with TRBJ1-2; 7 bases align to TRBD1. In germline, CDR1 is SQVTM, CDR2 ANQGSEA. Losses at the gene ends were 6 bases for V and 8 bases for J; bases not matched to a gene: 12. The CDR3 has 13 residues.

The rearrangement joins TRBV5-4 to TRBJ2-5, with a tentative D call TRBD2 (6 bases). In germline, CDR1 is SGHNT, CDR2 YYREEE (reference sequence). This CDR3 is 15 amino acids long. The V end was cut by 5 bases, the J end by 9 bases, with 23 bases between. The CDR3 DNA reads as TGTGCCAGCAGGTCGGGACTCAGCGGAGAGTTGGCCCAGTACTTC. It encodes CASRSGLSGELAQYF.

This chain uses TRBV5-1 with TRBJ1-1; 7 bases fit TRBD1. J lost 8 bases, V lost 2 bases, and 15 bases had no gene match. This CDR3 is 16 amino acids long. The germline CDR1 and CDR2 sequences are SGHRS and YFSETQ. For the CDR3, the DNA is TGCGCCAGCAGCTTTTCGGGAGACAGGGATAAAGCCGAAGCTTTCTTT. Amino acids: CASSFSGDRDKAEAFF.

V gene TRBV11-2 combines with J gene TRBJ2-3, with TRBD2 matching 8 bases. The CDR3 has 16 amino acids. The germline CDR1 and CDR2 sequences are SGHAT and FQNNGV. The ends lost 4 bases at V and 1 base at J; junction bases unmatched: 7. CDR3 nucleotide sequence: TGTGCCAGCAGCTCCTTAGCGGGGTGGGGCACAGATACGCAGTATTTT. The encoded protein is CASSSLAGWGTDTQYF.

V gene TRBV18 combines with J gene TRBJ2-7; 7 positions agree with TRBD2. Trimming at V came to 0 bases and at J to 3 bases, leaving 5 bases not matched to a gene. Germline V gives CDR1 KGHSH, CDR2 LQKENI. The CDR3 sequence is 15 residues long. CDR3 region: CASSPPTGGNYEQYF. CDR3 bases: TGTGCCAGCTCACCACCTACCGGGGGGAACTACGAGCAGTACTTC.

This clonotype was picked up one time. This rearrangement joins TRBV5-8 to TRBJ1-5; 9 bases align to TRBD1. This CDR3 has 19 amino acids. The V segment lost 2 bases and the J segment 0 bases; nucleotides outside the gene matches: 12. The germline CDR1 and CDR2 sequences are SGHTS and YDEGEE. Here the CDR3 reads CASSLRTGEASGSNQPQHF. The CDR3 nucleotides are TGTGCCAGCAGCTTACGGACAGGGGAAGCATCTGGTAGCAATCAGCCCCAGCATTTT. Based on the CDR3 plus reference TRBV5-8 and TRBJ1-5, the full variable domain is EAGVTQSPTHLIKTRGQQATLRCSPISGHTSVYWYQQALGLGLQFLLWYDEGEERNRGNFPPRFSGRQFPNYSSELNVNALELEDSALYLCASSLRTGEASGSNQPQHFGDGTRLSIL.

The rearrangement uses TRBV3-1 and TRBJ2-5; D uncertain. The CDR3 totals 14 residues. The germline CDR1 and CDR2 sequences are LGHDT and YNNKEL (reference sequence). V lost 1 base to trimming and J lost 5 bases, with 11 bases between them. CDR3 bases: TGTGCCAGCAGCCAAGTGGGTAGTGGGGAGACCCAGTACTTC. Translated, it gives CASSQVGSGETQYF.

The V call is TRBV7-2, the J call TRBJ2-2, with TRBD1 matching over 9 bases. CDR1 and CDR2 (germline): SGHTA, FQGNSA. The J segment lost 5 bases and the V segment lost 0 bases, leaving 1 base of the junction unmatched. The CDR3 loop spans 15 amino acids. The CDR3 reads CASSLAGTGTGELFF. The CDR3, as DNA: TGTGCCAGCAGCTTAGCCGGGACAGGGACCGGGGAGCTGTTTTTT.

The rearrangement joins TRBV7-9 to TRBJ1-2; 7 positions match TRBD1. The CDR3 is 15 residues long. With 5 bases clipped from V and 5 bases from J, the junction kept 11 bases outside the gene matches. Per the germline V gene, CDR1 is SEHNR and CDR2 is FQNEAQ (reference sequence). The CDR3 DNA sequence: TGTGCCAGCAGCCCGGTTCGCAGGGGGGAATATGGCTACACCTTC. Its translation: CASSPVRRGEYGYTF. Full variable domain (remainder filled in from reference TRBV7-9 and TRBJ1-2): DTGVSQNPRHKITKRGQNVTFRCDPISEHNRLYWYRQTLGQGPEFLTYFQNEAQLEKSRLLSDRFSAERPKGSFSTLEIQRTEQGDSAMYLCASSPVRRGEYGYTFGSGTRLTVV.

The CDR3 here is CASSDLGAYNTEAFF. DNA for the CDR3: TGTGCCAGCAGTGATTTAGGGGCCTACAACACTGAAGCTTTCTTT. The V call is TRBV2, the J call TRBJ1-1; the D gene is possibly TRBD1 (5 bases). This CDR3 is 15 amino acids long. V shed 3 bases and J shed 2 bases, with 13 bases lying between them. CDR1 is SNHLY, CDR2 FYNNEI, per germline.

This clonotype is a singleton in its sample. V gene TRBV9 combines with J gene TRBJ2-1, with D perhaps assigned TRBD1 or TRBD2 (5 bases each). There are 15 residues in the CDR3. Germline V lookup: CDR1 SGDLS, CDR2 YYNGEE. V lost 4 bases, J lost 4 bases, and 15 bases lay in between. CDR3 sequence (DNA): TGTGCCAGCAGCCCGTATCGGGACCCATACAATGAGCAGTTCTTC. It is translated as CASSPYRDPYNEQFF.

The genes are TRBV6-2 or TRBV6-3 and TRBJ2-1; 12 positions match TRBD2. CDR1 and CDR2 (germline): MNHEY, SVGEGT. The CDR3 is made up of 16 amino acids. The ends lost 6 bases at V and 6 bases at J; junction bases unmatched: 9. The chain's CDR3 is CASRLWTGLAGNEQFF. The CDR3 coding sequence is TGTGCCAGCAGGCTCTGGACGGGACTAGCGGGCAATGAGCAGTTCTTC.

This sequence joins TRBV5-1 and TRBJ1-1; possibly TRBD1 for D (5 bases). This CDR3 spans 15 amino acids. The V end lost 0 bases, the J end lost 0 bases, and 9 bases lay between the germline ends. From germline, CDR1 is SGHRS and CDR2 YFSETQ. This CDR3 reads CASSLGQHMNTEAFF. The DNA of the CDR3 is TGCGCCAGCAGCTTGGGACAGCACATGAACACTGAAGCTTTCTTT.

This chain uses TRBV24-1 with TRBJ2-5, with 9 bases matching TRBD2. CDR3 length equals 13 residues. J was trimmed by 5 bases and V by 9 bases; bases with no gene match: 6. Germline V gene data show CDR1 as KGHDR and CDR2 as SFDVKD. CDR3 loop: CATGGTSRETQYF. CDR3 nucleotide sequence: TGTGCCACCGGCGGGACTAGCCGGGAGACCCAGTACTTC.

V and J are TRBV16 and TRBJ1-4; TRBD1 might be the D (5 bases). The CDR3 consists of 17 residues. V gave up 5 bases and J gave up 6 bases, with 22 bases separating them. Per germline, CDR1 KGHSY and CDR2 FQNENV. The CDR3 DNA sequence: TGTGCCAGCAGCGGAATTGGTACTTGGGGCGAGGATGAAAAACTGTTTTTT. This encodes CASSGIGTWGEDEKLFF.

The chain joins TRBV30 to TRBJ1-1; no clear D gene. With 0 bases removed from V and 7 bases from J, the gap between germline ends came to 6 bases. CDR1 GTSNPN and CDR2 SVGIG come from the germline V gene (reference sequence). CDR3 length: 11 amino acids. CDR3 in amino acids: CAWSVGLEAFF. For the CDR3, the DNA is TGTGCCTGGAGTGTAGGACTTGAAGCTTTCTTT. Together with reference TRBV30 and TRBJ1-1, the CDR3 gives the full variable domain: SQTIHQWPATLVQPVGSPLSLECTVEGTSNPNLYWYRQAAGRGLQLLFYSVGIGQISSEVPQNLSASRPQDRQFILSSKKLLLSDSGFYLCAWSVGLEAFFGQGTRLTVV.

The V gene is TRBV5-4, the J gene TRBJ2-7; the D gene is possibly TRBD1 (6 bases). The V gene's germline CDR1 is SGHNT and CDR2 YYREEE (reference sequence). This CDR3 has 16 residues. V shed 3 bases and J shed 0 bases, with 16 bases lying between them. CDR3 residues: CASSSLNRQDSYEQYF. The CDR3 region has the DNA TGTGCCAGCAGCTCCCTGAACCGACAGGACTCCTACGAGCAGTACTTC.

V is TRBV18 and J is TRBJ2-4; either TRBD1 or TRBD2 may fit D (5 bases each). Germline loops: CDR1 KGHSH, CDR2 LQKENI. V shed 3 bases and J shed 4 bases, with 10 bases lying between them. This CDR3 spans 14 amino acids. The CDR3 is CASSPRDPKNIQYF. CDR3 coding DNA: TGTGCCAGCTCACCCCGGGACCCGAAAAACATTCAGTACTTC. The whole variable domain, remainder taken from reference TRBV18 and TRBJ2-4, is NAGVMQNPRHLVRRRGQEARLRCSPMKGHSHVYWYRQLPEEGLKFMVYLQKENIIDESGMPKERFSAEFPKEGPSILRIQQVVRGDSAAYFCASSPRDPKNIQYFGAGTRLSVL.

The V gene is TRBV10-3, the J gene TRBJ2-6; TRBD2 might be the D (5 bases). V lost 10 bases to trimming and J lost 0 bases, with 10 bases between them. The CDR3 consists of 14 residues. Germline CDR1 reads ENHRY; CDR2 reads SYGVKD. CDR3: CATRRDSGANVLTF. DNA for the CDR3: TGTGCCACCCGACGGGACTCTGGGGCCAACGTCCTGACTTTC.

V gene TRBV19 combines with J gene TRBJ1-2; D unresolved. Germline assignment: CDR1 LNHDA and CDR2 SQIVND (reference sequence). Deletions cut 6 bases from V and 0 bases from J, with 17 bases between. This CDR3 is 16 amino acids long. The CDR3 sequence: CASSLTLGGTNYGYTF. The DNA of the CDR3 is TGTGCCAGTAGCCTCACGTTGGGCGGAACTAACTATGGCTACACCTTC.

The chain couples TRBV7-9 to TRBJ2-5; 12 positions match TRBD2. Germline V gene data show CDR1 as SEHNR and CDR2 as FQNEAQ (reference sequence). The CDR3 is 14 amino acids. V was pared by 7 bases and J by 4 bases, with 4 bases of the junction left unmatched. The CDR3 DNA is TGTGCCAGCACCCTACTAGCGGGGGGAGAGACCCAGTACTTC. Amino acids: CASTLLAGGETQYF. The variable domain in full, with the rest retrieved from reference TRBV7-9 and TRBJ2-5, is DTGVSQNPRHKITKRGQNVTFRCDPISEHNRLYWYRQTLGQGPEFLTYFQNEAQLEKSRLLSDRFSAERPKGSFSTLEIQRTEQGDSAMYLCASTLLAGGETQYFGPGTRLLVL.

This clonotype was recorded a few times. The CDR3 reads CASSPGGSRTDTQYF. CDR3 coding DNA: TGTGCCTCCTCCCCGGGGGGGTCCCGCACAGATACGCAGTATTTT. The chain employs TRBV3-1 and TRBJ2-3; TRBD2 agrees at 8 bases. The junction had 11 bases not matched to a gene; V was cut back by 11 bases and J by 1 base. Germline V gene sequence: CDR1 LGHDT, CDR2 YNNKEL (reference sequence). The CDR3 runs 15 residues.

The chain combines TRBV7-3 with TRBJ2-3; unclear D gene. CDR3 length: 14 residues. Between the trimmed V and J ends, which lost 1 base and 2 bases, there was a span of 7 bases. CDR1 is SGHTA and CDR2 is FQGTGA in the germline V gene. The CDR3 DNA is TGTGCCAGCAGCTTAAGGCTGTACACAGATACGCAGTATTTT. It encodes CASSLRLYTDTQYF.

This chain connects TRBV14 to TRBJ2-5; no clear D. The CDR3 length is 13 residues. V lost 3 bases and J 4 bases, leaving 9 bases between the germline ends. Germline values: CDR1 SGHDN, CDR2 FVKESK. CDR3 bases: TGTGCCAGCAGCCACCTAGGCACAGAGACCCAGTACTTC. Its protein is CASSHLGTETQYF.